One sample yielded the 14 T cell receptor beta chains listed below, sequenced in a study of blood T cells in healthy people across ages. Sample-barcoded 5' priming and a J-beta primer mix drove a second PCR of 7 to 11 cycles. Each CDR3 protein gets one entry after TCRdb re-called the 5' RACE reads with MiXCR. Here the sample spans approximately 1,700,000 distinct CDR3 sequences, about 39% being singletons. The specimen was blood. The receptors stem from a human donor in good health.

This chain connects TRBV29-1 to TRBJ2-3; 8 bases map to TRBD2. Germline V CDR1 and CDR2: SQVTM, ANQGSEA. CDR3 length equals 13 residues. J was trimmed by 2 bases and V by 6 bases; bases with no gene match: 4. CDR3 amino acids: CSVRTSFTDTQYF. The CDR3 DNA reads as TGCAGCGTACGGACTAGCTTCACAGATACGCAGTATTTT.

The chain links TRBV20-1 to TRBJ2-5; 10 bases are a match to TRBD1. The J segment lost 0 bases and the V segment lost 5 bases, leaving 12 bases of the junction unmatched. This CDR3 is 17 amino acids long. CDR1 and CDR2 from the germline V gene are DFQATT and SNEGSKA (reference sequence). CDR3 loop: CSAQVGTGDLYQETQYF. The CDR3, as DNA: TGCAGTGCTCAGGTCGGGACAGGGGACCTATACCAAGAGACCCAGTACTTC.

The chain couples TRBV3-1 to TRBJ2-1; weak D call: TRBD2 (6 bases). The germline V and J ends were trimmed by 5 bases and 10 bases, with 21 bases remaining between them. Germline values: CDR1 LGHDT, CDR2 YNNKEL (reference sequence). This CDR3 comprises 15 residues. The CDR3 sequence is CASSEIDREIREQFF. In nucleotides, the CDR3 is TGTGCCAGCAGCGAGATTGATCGGGAGATACGCGAGCAGTTCTTC.

The rearrangement uses TRBV20-1 and TRBJ2-3; 8 bases are shared with TRBD1. CDR3 length equals 15 residues. Per germline, CDR1 DFQATT and CDR2 SNEGSKA (reference sequence). The V and J ends lost 5 bases and 5 bases, in that order; junction bases with no gene match: 12. The CDR3 spells CSASHLDRVEDTQYF. The CDR3 DNA follows: TGCAGTGCTTCCCATCTGGACAGGGTGGAAGATACGCAGTATTTT.

The rearrangement links TRBV13 to TRBJ2-7; 7 nucleotides match TRBD1. CDR3 length: 13 residues. CDR1 is PRHDT and CDR2 is FYEKMQ in the germline V gene (reference sequence). V shed 5 bases, J shed 3 bases, and the junction held 4 bases outside the gene matches. The CDR3 DNA sequence: TGTGCCAGCAGCACACAGGGGAACTACGAGCAGTACTTC. This gives the protein CASSTQGNYEQYF.

The rearrangement joins TRBV9 to TRBJ2-5; TRBD1 matches 8 bases. CDR1 SGDLS and CDR2 YYNGEE come from the germline V gene. This CDR3 comprises 14 residues. The ends lost 4 bases at V and 4 bases at J; junction bases unmatched: 6. The CDR3 DNA follows: TGTGCCAGCAGCCCGAGGACAGGGACAGAGACCCAGTACTTC. Protein sequence: CASSPRTGTETQYF.

The chain carries TRBV2 and TRBJ2-2; D is perhaps TRBD1 (5 bases). The length of the CDR3 is 14 residues. Trimming stripped 1 base from V and 6 bases from J, with 9 bases between. Looked up from germline, CDR1 is SNHLY and CDR2 is FYNNEI. The CDR3 region is CASSEVGAPGELFF. The CDR3 DNA reads as TGTGCCAGCAGTGAAGTAGGGGCGCCCGGGGAGCTGTTTTTT.

This clonotype was seen a handful of times. J is TRBJ1-2 and V is TRBV20-1; 7 nucleotides match TRBD1. V shed 5 bases and J 8 bases; nucleotides not matched to a gene: 20. The CDR3 has 16 residues. Germline CDR1 is DFQATT and CDR2 is SNEGSKA (reference sequence). In nucleotides, the CDR3 is TGCAGTGCTTCCCGGACAGGCTTACCCTCTATATGGGGCTACACCTTC. This encodes CSASRTGLPSIWGYTF.

The chain joins TRBV3-1 to TRBJ2-4; possibly TRBD1 for D (6 bases). The end of the DNA is better explained by TRBJ2-7, so the J call may be wrong. The length of the CDR3 is 16 residues. The germline V gene encodes CDR1 LGHDT and CDR2 YNNKEL (reference sequence). CDR3: CASSLLGRQEAYEQYF. CDR3 DNA sequence: TGTGCCAGCAGCCTACTAGGGAGACAGGAGGCCTACGAGCAGTACTTC.

The genes are TRBV12-3 or TRBV12-4 and TRBJ2-3; TRBD1 matches at 7 bases. The V segment lost 6 bases and the J segment 10 bases; nucleotides outside the gene matches: 7. This CDR3 is built from 12 residues. CDR3 protein: CASSLNRGPQYF. The CDR3 bases are TGTGCCAGCAGCCTAAACAGGGGACCGCAGTATTTT.

The chain recombines TRBV6-1 with TRBJ1-4; D perhaps matches TRBD1 (6 bases). CDR3 size: 15 residues. With 5 bases removed from V and 7 bases from J, the gap between germline ends came to 17 bases. Germline CDR1 and CDR2: MNHNS and SASEGT. Written as DNA, the CDR3 is TGTGCCAGCAGTTCATCATGGGGGCCGGGTGAAAAACTGTTTTTT. Translation: CASSSSWGPGEKLFF.

The chain joins TRBV13 to TRBJ2-5, with 13 bases identical to TRBD2. V gave up 4 bases and J gave up 11 bases; unmatched junction bases: 10. From germline, CDR1 is PRHDT and CDR2 FYEKMQ (reference sequence). The CDR3 has 15 amino acids. The chain's CDR3 is CASSSTSGGAEEQYF. The CDR3 DNA reads as TGTGCCAGCAGCTCTACTAGCGGGGGGGCCGAGGAGCAGTACTTC.

The genes are TRBV29-1 and TRBJ1-5, with TRBD1 identical over 7 bases. Germline CDR1 SQVTM, CDR2 ANQGSEA. This CDR3 is built from 16 residues. The V segment lost 2 bases and the J segment 0 bases; nucleotides outside the gene matches: 7. CDR3 bases: TGCAGCGTTGAACCATCGACAGGGAGTAGCAATCAGCCCCAGCATTTT. Translated: CSVEPSTGSSNQPQHF. Combining the CDR3 with reference TRBV29-1 and TRBJ1-5 gives the whole variable domain SAVISQKPSRDICQRGTSLTIQCQVDSQVTMMFWYRQQPGQSLTLIATANQGSEATYESGFVIDKFPISRPNLTFSTLTVSNMSPEDSSIYLCSVEPSTGSSNQPQHFGDGTRLSIL.

This clonotype was seen just once. V gene TRBV7-2 combines with J gene TRBJ1-2; possibly TRBD1 for D (6 bases). Trimming took 0 bases from V and 12 from J, leaving 23 bases between them. This CDR3 region has 16 residues. Germline V gene sequence: CDR1 SGHTA, CDR2 FQGNSA. Here the CDR3 DNA reads TGTGCCAGCAGCTTAGCGGGCCGGGGGGTCAGCGGGGGCCACACCTTC. Translation: CASSLAGRGVSGGHTF.